A selection of T cell receptor beta chains follows, all from one sample in a study of T-cell memory formation after mild COVID-19. TCRdb reanalysed the 5' RACE reads using MiXCR and keeps one entry per CDR3 protein. The sample comprises around 200,000 distinct CDR3 sequences, around 9.1% of which are singletons, and 3.5% rests with the top ten. Sequenced material: PBMCs or a T cell subset sorted from them (not recorded which). These receptors originate from a man between 18 and 29 years old who had mild COVID-19 (a few samples of this study predate the infection). Cell type and time point are not known. Both conserved end residues are part of each CDR3. Each record gives: J gene, V gene, clone size, D gene, CDR3 DNA, CDR3 protein. D genes are given only for firm matches. Clone sizes are given selectively: once, few, many, or a class where the clone is expanded.

TRBJ1-2 | TRBV6-5 | many | . | TGTGCCAGCAGTTACTCTGCCAGCTATGGCTACACCTTC | CASSYSASYGYTF
TRBJ1-5 | TRBV7-2 | few | . | TGTGCCAGTCGACTCCCTGGCAATCAGCCCCAGCATTTT | CASRLPGNQPQHF
TRBJ2-7 | TRBV20-1 | many | . | TGCAGTGCTAGTAAAGGGCGCGGCTACGAGCAGTACTTC | CSASKGRGYEQYF
TRBJ2-7 | TRBV4-1 | few | . | TGCGCCAGCAGCCAAGATACGGCGTGGACAGACTACGAGCAGTACTTC | CASSQDTAWTDYEQYF
TRBJ2-5 | TRBV20-1 | many | . | TGCAGTGCTTCGCCCGGGGAGACCCAGTACTTC | CSASPGETQYF
TRBJ2-7 | TRBV3-1 | many | . | TGTGCCAGCAGCCATACCACAGGGTACGAGCAGTACTTC | CASSHTTGYEQYF
TRBJ2-1 | TRBV7-6 | many | . | TGTGCCAGCAGCTTAGCGCGAGTCAGGGGGGGGGATGAGCAGTTCTTC | CASSLARVRGGDEQFF
TRBJ2-2 | TRBV6-5 | . | . | TGTGCCAGCAGTACATTTGAGCAAGGGAAGCTGTTTTTT | CASSTFEQGKLFF
TRBJ1-1 | TRBV4-3 | few | TRBD1 | TGCGCCAGCAGCCAAGTGGGGACAGGGCGGAGGAACACTGAAGCTTTCTTT | CASSQVGTGRRNTEAFF
TRBJ1-1 | TRBV5-5 | . | . | TGTGCCAGCAGCCTGGGCTGGGTCCAAAACACTGAAGCTTTCTTT | CASSLGWVQNTEAFF
TRBJ1-6 | TRBV5-1 | many | TRBD1 | TGCGCCAGCAGCTTGGGACAGGGGGCTAATTCACCCCTCCACTTT | CASSLGQGANSPLHF
TRBJ1-6 | TRBV7-2 | few | TRBD1 | TGTGCCAGCAGCTTATCCCAACGTCGGACAGGGACCAATTCACCCCTCCACTTT | CASSLSQRRTGTNSPLHF
TRBJ2-3 | TRBV7-2 | few | . | TGTGCCAGCAGGCCCGCGGGTAGCACAGATACGCAGTATTTT | CASRPAGSTDTQYF
TRBJ1-4 | TRBV20-1 | . | TRBD1 | TGCAGTGCTGACTCCGACAGGGGCGTTGGTGAAAAACTGTTTTTT | CSADSDRGVGEKLFF
TRBJ1-1 | TRBV20-1 | few | . | TGCAGTGCCCCAGTGGGGAAAGGGGACACTGAAGCTTTCTTT | CSAPVGKGDTEAFF
TRBJ1-2 | TRBV7-2 | . | TRBD1 | TGTGCCAGCAGCTTAGGGACAGGGGATCCTTATGGCTACACCTTC | CASSLGTGDPYGYTF
TRBJ1-1 | TRBV2 | . | . | TGTGCCAGCCAGGGCTGGGACATTATAGGCTCTGGTGAAGCTTTCTTT | CASQGWDIIGSGEAFF
TRBJ2-5 | TRBV4-1 | few | . | TGCGCCAGCAGCCAAGAGGGGAGTGTGGTGGGGGGGACCCAGTACTTC | CASSQEGSVVGGTQYF
TRBJ1-3 | TRBV9 | many | . | TGTGCCAGCAGCGTCTTCGGGCTCGGAAACACCATATATTTT | CASSVFGLGNTIYF
TRBJ2-3 | TRBV20-1 | . | TRBD2 | TGCAGTGCTACACCAACTAGCGGGGGGCGGAGCACAGATACGCAGTATTTT | CSATPTSGGRSTDTQYF